The 12 T cell receptor beta chains in this list originate from one sample, sequenced in a study of monozygotic twins with inflammatory bowel disease. Each CDR3 protein gets one entry in TCRdb, which reprocessed the 5' RACE reads and gives no DNA. The sample holds about 380,000 distinct CDR3 sequences. The source material was blood. All receptors come from a human donor with ulcerative colitis or Crohn's disease, or a healthy co-twin of an affected twin (not recorded which).

CDR3 loop: CARSLTRGQRSSGNTIYF. The chain is built from TRBV5-3 and TRBJ1-3; TCRdb outputs TRBD1, but without DNA this stays unchecked. TRBV5-3 is identified as an open reading frame with a role that is uncertain. The CDR3 loop spans 18 amino acids.

This rearrangement joins TRBV5-1 to TRBJ2-7; there is no DNA to check the TCRdb D call of TRBD2. This CDR3 has 17 residues. The germline V gene has CDR1 SGHRS and CDR2 YFSETQ. CDR3 region: CASSPLSVAGGTYEQYF.

V is TRBV6-4 and J is TRBJ2-1; TCRdb gives TRBD1 as the D gene, but with no DNA this cannot be confirmed. CDR3 size: 12 residues. From germline, CDR1 is MRHNA and CDR2 SNTAGT. The CDR3 loop is CASSDSGGVWFF.

The chain has TRBV20-1 and TRBJ2-7; TCRdb's D call of TRBD2 is untestable without DNA. CDR3 length equals 15 residues. CDR1 is DFQATT, CDR2 SNEGSKA, per germline (reference sequence). CDR3 in amino acids: CSARDRSGGAYEQYF.

CDR3 in amino acids: CASRPAGGGETQYF. The rearrangement uses TRBV12-3 or TRBV12-4 and TRBJ2-5; the D call from TCRdb, TRBD1, cannot be confirmed without DNA. The CDR3 spans 14 residues.

The chain is built from TRBV25-1 and TRBJ1-5. This CDR3 is built from 19 residues. The V gene's germline CDR1 is MGHDK and CDR2 SYGVNS. CDR3 sequence: CASSELLGGGRTGNQPQHF. The full variable domain, in which reference TRBV25-1 and TRBJ1-5 provide the parts outside the CDR3, is EADIYQTPRYLVIGTGKKITLECSQTMGHDKMYWYQQDPGMELHLIHYSYGVNSTEKGDLSSESTVSRIRTEHFPLTLESARPSHTSQYLCASSELLGGGRTGNQPQHFGDGTRLSIL.

The V and J genes are TRBV7-2 and TRBJ1-4; TCRdb selects TRBD1, and the lack of DNA leaves this call unchecked. The CDR3 spans 14 residues. Germline V lookup: CDR1 SGHTA, CDR2 FQGNSA. CDR3 sequence reads: CASSEDRGLEKLFF.

This chain connects TRBV12-3 or TRBV12-4 to TRBJ2-1; there is no DNA to check the TCRdb D call of TRBD2. The CDR3 length is 19 residues. CDR3 amino acids: CASSLAGLAGGLRNNEQFF.

This chain's CDR3 is CSAGLRTGEANEQFF. The rearrangement links TRBV20-1 to TRBJ2-1; checking the TCRdb D call of TRBD1 is not possible without DNA. The CDR3 consists of 15 residues. Germline values: CDR1 DFQATT, CDR2 SNEGSKA (reference sequence).

The chain joins TRBV20-1 to TRBJ2-5; absent DNA, TCRdb's TRBD2 call cannot be checked. This CDR3 has 15 residues. The germline CDR1 and CDR2 sequences are DFQATT and SNEGSKA (reference sequence). The chain's CDR3 is CSARDQGRGGETQYF.

This chain connects TRBV7-9 to TRBJ1-1. Germline lookup yields CDR1 SEHNR and CDR2 FQNEAQ (reference sequence). This CDR3 comprises 15 residues. CDR3 loop: CASSLASRGHTEAFF.

The chain links TRBV5-6 to TRBJ2-4. Germline V gene data show CDR1 as SGHDT and CDR2 as YYEEEE. The CDR3 length is 16 residues. CDR3: CASSLAYTEIGNIQYF. The whole variable domain, filled in from reference TRBV5-6 and TRBJ2-4, reads DAGVTQSPTHLIKTRGQQVTLRCSPKSGHDTVSWYQQALGQGPQFIFQYYEEEERQRGNFPDRFSGHQFPNYSSELNVNALLLGDSALYLCASSLAYTEIGNIQYFGAGTRLSVL.